The 9 T cell receptor beta chains below were found in one sample sequenced in a study of early T cells in non-severe SARS-CoV-2 infection (dated by TCRdb to the early 2020s). Library method: 5' RACE. The instrument was a NextSeq 500. The raw public reads went through TCRdb reprocessing: fastp at Q25, MiXCR clone calling, in-frame beta chains kept. Rows merge per CDR3 protein into single entries with the most common DNA and genes. This sample has just under 60,000 distinct CDR3 sequences in its table, and 8.9% of those were observed once. The ten largest clones add up to roughly a sixth of the sample. Sequenced input: whole blood. Source of these receptors: an adult who was a healthcare worker with PCR-confirmed SARS-CoV-2 infection or an uninfected control (not recorded which).

The V gene is TRBV20-1, the J gene TRBJ2-7; 9 bases line up with TRBD1. The CDR3 is made up of 15 amino acids. Germline V CDR1 and CDR2: DFQATT, SNEGSKA (reference sequence). Trimming cost V 2 bases and J 9 bases; bases outside gene matches: 14. The CDR3: CSARFGTGSSFGQYF. The CDR3 coding sequence is TGCAGTGCTAGATTCGGGACAGGGAGTAGTTTCGGGCAGTACTTC.

The chain links TRBV6-2 or TRBV6-3 to TRBJ1-5; D is unclear. The V end was cut by 6 bases, the J end by 4 bases, with 16 bases between. Looked up from germline, CDR1 is MNHEY and CDR2 is SVGEGT. The CDR3 length is 15 residues. Written as DNA, the CDR3 is TGTGCCAGCAGACGCCCAGGTGGGGTTAATCAGCCCCAGCATTTT. It is translated as CASRRPGGVNQPQHF.

This clonotype was recorded many times. The genes are TRBV28 and TRBJ1-4; 7 bases line up with TRBD1. From germline, CDR1 is MDHEN and CDR2 SYDVKM. Trimming cost V 6 bases and J 6 bases; bases outside gene matches: 10. This CDR3 is built from 15 residues. CDR3 in DNA: TGTGCCAGCAGCCCGTCTACAGGGGTACATGAAAAACTGTTTTTT. Translated, it gives CASSPSTGVHEKLFF.

Regarding this clonotype: Just one base apart from a much larger clone, this may be a read error. This chain joins TRBV7-6 and TRBJ2-2; D perhaps matches TRBD2 (5 bases). Per germline, CDR1 SGHVS and CDR2 FNYEAQ. CDR3 length equals 14 residues. CDR3 in amino acids: CASSLAANTGELVF. The CDR3 bases are TGTGCCAGCAGCTTAGCAGCGAACACCGGGGAGCTGGTTTTT.

The table lists this clonotype with a few counts. The rearrangement uses TRBV7-9 and TRBJ2-1, with D possibly matching TRBD2 (6 bases). Germline V CDR1 and CDR2: SEHNR, FQNEAQ (reference sequence). The CDR3 has 12 residues. V lost 2 bases and J lost 10, with 9 bases in between. The CDR3 DNA reads TGTGCCAGCAGCTTATCAAGCGGGGAGCAGTTCTTC. Translation gives CASSLSSGEQFF.

This clonotype has a count of ten or more. The CDR3 nucleotides read TGTGCCAGCAGCTCCGGGACAGGGAGGTTCGAGCAGTACTTC. Its protein is CASSSGTGRFEQYF. The rearrangement uses TRBV9 and TRBJ2-7; 9 nucleotides match TRBD1. With 4 bases clipped from V and 6 bases from J, the junction kept 8 bases outside the gene matches. Germline V gene lookup returns CDR1 SGDLS and CDR2 YYNGEE. The CDR3 spans 14 residues.

The rearrangement uses TRBV2 and TRBJ1-1, with a possible D match to TRBD1 (5 bases). Trimming pared 6 bases from V and 4 bases from J, leaving 12 bases between. The CDR3 extends over 13 amino acids. Germline CDR1 and CDR2: SNHLY and FYNNEI. The CDR3 nucleotides read TGTGCCAGCAGGAAGCAGGGAGGCACTGAAGCTTTCTTT. It yields the protein CASRKQGGTEAFF.

This clonotype came up a few times. V usage is TRBV7-9 and J usage is TRBJ1-2; TRBD1 is a possible D gene (5 bases). Germline V gives CDR1 SEHNR, CDR2 FQNEAQ (reference sequence). The CDR3 is 14 amino acids. Deletions cut 1 base from V and 0 bases from J, with 6 bases between. The CDR3 coding sequence is TGTGCCAGCAGCTTAGGACAGACTAACTATGGCTACACCTTC. It yields the protein CASSLGQTNYGYTF.

A note on this clonotype: A read error is possible here, since a much larger clone lies one base away. The V and J genes are TRBV5-6 and TRBJ2-2; D unclear. Trimming stripped 2 bases from V and 7 bases from J, with 3 bases between. The CDR3 length is 11 residues. Per germline, CDR1 SGHDT and CDR2 YYEEEE. Here the CDR3 DNA reads TGTGCCAGCAGCTTAAGCGGGGAGCTGTTTTTT. It yields the protein CASSLSGELFF.